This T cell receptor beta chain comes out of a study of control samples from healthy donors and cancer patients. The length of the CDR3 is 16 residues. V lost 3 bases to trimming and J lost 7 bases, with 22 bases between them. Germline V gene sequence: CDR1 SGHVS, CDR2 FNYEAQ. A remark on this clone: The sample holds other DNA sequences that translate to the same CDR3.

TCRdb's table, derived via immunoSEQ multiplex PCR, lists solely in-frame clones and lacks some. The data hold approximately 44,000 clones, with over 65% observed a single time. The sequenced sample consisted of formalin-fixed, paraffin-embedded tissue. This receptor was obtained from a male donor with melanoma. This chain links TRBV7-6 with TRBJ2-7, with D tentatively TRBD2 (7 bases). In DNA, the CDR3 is TGTGCCAGCAGCTTGAGGGGGGGCGGGTCTGACTATGAGCAGTACTTC. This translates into CASSLRGGGSDYEQYF.